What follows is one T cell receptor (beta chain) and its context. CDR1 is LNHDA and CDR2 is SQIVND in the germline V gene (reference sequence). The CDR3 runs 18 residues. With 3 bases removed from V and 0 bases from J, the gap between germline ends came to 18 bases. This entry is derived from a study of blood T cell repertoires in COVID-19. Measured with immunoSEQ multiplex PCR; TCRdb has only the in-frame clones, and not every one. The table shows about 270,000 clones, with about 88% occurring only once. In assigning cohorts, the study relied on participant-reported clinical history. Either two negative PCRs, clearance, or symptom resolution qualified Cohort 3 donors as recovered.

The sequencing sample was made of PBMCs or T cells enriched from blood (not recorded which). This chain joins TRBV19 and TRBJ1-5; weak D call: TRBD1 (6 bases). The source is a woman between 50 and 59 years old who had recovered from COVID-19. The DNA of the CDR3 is TGTGCCAGTAGTATTAACAGGGCGGTATATCATAGCAATCAGCCCCAGCATTTT. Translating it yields CASSINRAVYHSNQPQHF.